Listed below are T cell receptor beta chains from one sample, sequenced in a study of T-cell memory formation after mild COVID-19. From the 5' RACE reads, TCRdb called clonotypes with MiXCR, one entry per CDR3 protein. The data show roughly 610,000 distinct CDR3 sequences, 17% seen once. Source material: PBMCs or a T cell subset sorted from them (not recorded which). The receptors were gathered from an adult woman who had mild COVID-19 (a few samples of this study predate the infection). Cell type and time point are not known. Both conserved end residues are part of each CDR3. The D gene is left open where the match is weak. For some rows the clone size is stated as once, few or many, or as a class when expanded; others skip it.

j_gene,d_gene,abundance,v_gene,CDR3nt,CDR3aa
TRBJ1-5,-,-,TRBV2,TGTGCCAGCGCCCACAGAACCAGCAATCAGCCCCAGCATTTT,CASAHRTSNQPQHF
TRBJ1-1,-,-,TRBV6-5,TGTGCCAGCAGTTACTCGGGGTTAGACACTGAAGCTTTCTTT,CASSYSGLDTEAFF
TRBJ2-5,-,few,TRBV7-9,TGTGCCAGCAGCTCAAGAGAGCAGTGGGAGACCCAGTACTTC,CASSSREQWETQYF
TRBJ2-7,-,-,TRBV4-2,TGTGCCAGCAGCCAAGAGGGTAGGGCGGGTGAGCAGTACTTC,CASSQEGRAGEQYF
TRBJ2-5,-,-,TRBV27,TGTGCCAGCAGTCAACTGTTTACTAGAAACCAAGAGACCCAGTACTTC,CASSQLFTRNQETQYF
TRBJ2-3,-,few,TRBV9,TGTGCCAGCAGCGTAGCTTTCGGGAGCATAGATACGCAGTATTTT,CASSVAFGSIDTQYF
TRBJ2-5,-,-,TRBV29-1,TGCAGCGTTGATGGGGGGGAGACCCAGTACTTC,CSVDGGETQYF
TRBJ1-5,-,-,TRBV12-3/TRBV12-4,TGTGCCAGCAGCCCGGGGTTTGGGCCCCAGCATTTT,CASSPGFGPQHF
TRBJ2-3,-,-,TRBV6-5,TGTGCCAGCAGTTACCAGGGGACGACCACAGATACGCAGTATTTT,CASSYQGTTTDTQYF
TRBJ1-6,-,-,TRBV13,TGTGCCAGCTCCAGGACACAGAGCTCCTATAATTCACCCCTCCACTTT,CASSRTQSSYNSPLHF
TRBJ2-1,-,-,TRBV7-8,TGTGCCAGCAGCTTAGGGCAGACGAGCTCCTACAATGAGCAGTTCTTC,CASSLGQTSSYNEQFF
TRBJ1-5,-,many,TRBV7-6,TGTGCCAGCAGCGCAGGGTCCCCCAATCAGCCCCAGCATTTT,CASSAGSPNQPQHF
TRBJ1-1,-,many,TRBV29-1,TGCAGCGCCTCGGACGCTGAAGCTTTCTTT,CSASDAEAFF
TRBJ2-3,-,many,TRBV12-3/TRBV12-4,TGTGCCAGCAGTTTAGGTGCGGCCAGCACAGATACGCAGTATTTT,CASSLGAASTDTQYF
TRBJ2-1,-,-,TRBV2,TGTGCCAGCAGTGAATATCAGGGAGGGTTCTTC,CASSEYQGGFF
TRBJ2-3,-,-,TRBV4-2,TGTGCCAGCAGCCAAGATCCCCAGGTCACAGATACGCAGTATTTT,CASSQDPQVTDTQYF
TRBJ2-1,-,-,TRBV30,TGTGCCTGGAGTGTCGGGGTTGGCGAGCAGTTCTTC,CAWSVGVGEQFF
TRBJ2-4,TRBD1,few,TRBV9,TGTGCCAGCAGCTCCGGACAGGGGACCAAAAACATTCAGTACTTC,CASSSGQGTKNIQYF
TRBJ2-6,-,few,TRBV5-5,TGTGCCAGCAGCTTGGGTCAATTAGAATTCTCTGGGGCCAACGTCCTGACTTTC,CASSLGQLEFSGANVLTF
TRBJ2-5,TRBD2,-,TRBV27,TGTGCCAGCAGTCCGTCGGGGGGTATCGGAGAGACCCAGTACTTC,CASSPSGGIGETQYF